The clone carrying this TCR beta chain was counted a few times. Its antigen is not identified. These data belong to a study of T-cell memory formation after mild COVID-19. About the research overall: Clusters of TCRs were largely donor specific. General study results and limits: Mainly CM and EM harbored the contracting CD4+ clones; mainly EMRA harbored the CD8+ ones. Nothing showed for sure that second-wave clones peaking on day 37 were SARS-CoV-2 specific. The pre-infection memory compartment contained some responding clones, suggesting cross-reactive memory joined.

CDR1 is SGDLS and CDR2 is YYNGEE in the germline V gene. CDR3 size: 14 residues. V lost 4 bases to trimming and J lost 3 bases, with 13 bases between them. One entry per CDR3 protein, called by TCRdb with MiXCR from the 5' RACE reads. This sample carries under 200,000 distinct CDR3 sequences, 10% to 15% of them seen once, and the ten largest clones take 2.5% to 4%. The receptor was derived from a man aged 18 to 29 who had mild COVID-19 (a few samples of this study predate the infection). Cell type and time point are not known. The gene calls are TRBV9 and TRBJ1-2; D might be TRBD1 (6 bases). Specimen: PBMCs or a T cell subset sorted from them (not recorded which). Here the CDR3 reads CASSPGGGDYGYTF. The DNA for the CDR3 is TGTGCCAGCAGCCCGGGCGGGGGCGACTATGGCTACACCTTC.